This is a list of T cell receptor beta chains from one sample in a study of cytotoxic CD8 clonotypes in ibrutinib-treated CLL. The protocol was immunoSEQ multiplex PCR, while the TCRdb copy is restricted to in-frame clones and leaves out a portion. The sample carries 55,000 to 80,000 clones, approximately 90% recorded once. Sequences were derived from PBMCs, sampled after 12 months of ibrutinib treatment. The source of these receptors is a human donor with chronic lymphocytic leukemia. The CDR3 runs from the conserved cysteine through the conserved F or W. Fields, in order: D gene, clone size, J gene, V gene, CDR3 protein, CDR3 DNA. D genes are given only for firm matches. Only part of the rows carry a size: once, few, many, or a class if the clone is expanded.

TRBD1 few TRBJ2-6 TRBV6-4 CASSDQTGTGSGANVLTF TGTGCCAGCAGTGACCAGACCGGGACAGGGTCTGGGGCCAACGTCCTGACTTTC
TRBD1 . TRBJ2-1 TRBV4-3 CASSQGGQYNEQFF TGCGCCAGCAGCCAAGGGGGACAGTACAATGAGCAGTTCTTC
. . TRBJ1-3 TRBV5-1 CASSPEQGFSGNTIYF TGCGCCAGCAGCCCTGAACAGGGTTTTAGTGGAAACACCATATATTTT
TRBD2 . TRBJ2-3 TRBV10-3 CATGTSGDTDTQYF TGTGCCACCGGGACTAGCGGAGACACAGATACGCAGTATTTT
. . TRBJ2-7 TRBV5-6 CASTPGRAYEQYF TGTGCCAGCACCCCGGGACGGGCCTACGAGCAGTACTTC
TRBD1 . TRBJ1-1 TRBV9 CASSVALTGVSEAFF TGTGCCAGCAGCGTAGCGTTAACAGGGGTCAGTGAAGCTTTCTTT
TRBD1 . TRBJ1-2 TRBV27 CASSSPHRLGQANYGYTF TGTGCCAGCAGTTCTCCCCACCGACTAGGACAGGCTAACTATGGCTACACCTTC
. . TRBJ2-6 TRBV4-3 CASSQRAGLTGANVLTF TGCGCCAGCAGCCAAAGGGCAGGGCTCACTGGGGCCAACGTCCTGACTTTC
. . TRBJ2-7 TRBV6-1 CASSEQGGYEQYF TGTGCCAGCAGTGAACAGGGGGGGTACGAGCAGTACTTC
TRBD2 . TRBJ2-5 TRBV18 CASSPPGLAQETQYF TGTGCCAGCTCACCACCGGGACTAGCCCAAGAGACCCAGTACTTC
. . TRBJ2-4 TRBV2 CASSAKPGQSKNIQYF TGTGCCAGCAGTGCTAAACCTGGACAGTCCAAAAACATTCAGTACTTC
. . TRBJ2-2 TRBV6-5 CASTLTGELFF TGTGCCAGCACCCTAACCGGGGAGCTGTTTTTT
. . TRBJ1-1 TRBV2 CASKPWTEDTEAFF TGTGCCAGCAAGCCTTGGACGGAAGACACTGAAGCTTTCTTT
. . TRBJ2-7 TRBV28 CASSPTYEQYF TGTGCCAGCAGCCCCACCTACGAGCAGTACTTC
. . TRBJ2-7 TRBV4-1 CASSQRGPDTRTYEQYF TGCGCCAGCAGCCAGAGGGGTCCGGACACGAGAACCTACGAGCAGTACTTC
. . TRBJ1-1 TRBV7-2 CASSLEGILNTEAFF TGTGCCAGCAGCTTAGAAGGGATCTTGAACACTGAAGCTTTCTTT
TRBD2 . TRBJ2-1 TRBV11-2 CASSTTSGRAIREQFF TGTGCCAGCAGCACAACTAGCGGGAGGGCAATACGTGAGCAGTTCTTC
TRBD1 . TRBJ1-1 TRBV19 CASSRTRTGGAGTEAFF TGTGCCAGTAGTCGGACTAGGACAGGGGGCGCGGGTACTGAAGCTTTCTTT
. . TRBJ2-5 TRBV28 CASRGSTQETQYF TGTGCCAGCAGAGGGAGCACCCAAGAGACCCAGTACTTC
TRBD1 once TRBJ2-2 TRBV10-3 CAISSTGGTGELFF TGTGCCATCAGTTCGACAGGGGGTACCGGGGAGCTGTTTTTT
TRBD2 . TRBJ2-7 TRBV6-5 CASGEAGGSYEQYF TGTGCCAGCGGCGAGGCGGGAGGGTCCTACGAGCAGTACTTC
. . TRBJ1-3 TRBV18 CASPDLGSGNTIYF TGTGCCAGCCCTGACTTGGGCTCTGGAAACACCATATATTTT
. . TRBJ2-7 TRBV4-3 CASSQGVRSYEQYF TGCGCCAGCAGCCAAGGGGTAAGATCCTACGAGCAGTACTTC
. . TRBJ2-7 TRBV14 CASSQGILRGSSYEQYF TGTGCCAGCAGCCAGGGAATCTTGCGGGGTAGCTCCTACGAGCAGTACTTC